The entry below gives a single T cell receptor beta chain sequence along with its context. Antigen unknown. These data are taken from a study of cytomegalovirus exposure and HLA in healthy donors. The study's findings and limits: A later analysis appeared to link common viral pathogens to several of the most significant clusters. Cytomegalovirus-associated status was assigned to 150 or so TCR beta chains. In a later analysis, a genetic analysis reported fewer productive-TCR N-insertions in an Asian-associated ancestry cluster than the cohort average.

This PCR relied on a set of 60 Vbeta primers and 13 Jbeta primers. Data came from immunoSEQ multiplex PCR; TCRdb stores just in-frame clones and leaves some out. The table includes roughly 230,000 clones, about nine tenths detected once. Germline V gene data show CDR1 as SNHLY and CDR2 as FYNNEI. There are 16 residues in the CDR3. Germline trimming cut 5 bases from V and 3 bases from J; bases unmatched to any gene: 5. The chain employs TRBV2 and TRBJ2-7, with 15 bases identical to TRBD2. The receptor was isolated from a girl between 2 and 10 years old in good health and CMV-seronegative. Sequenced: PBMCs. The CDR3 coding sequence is TGTGCCAGCAGTCCGGGACTAGCGGGGGGTTTCTACGAGCAGTACTTC. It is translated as CASSPGLAGGFYEQYF.